A single sample gave rise to the 7 T cell receptor beta chains below, sequenced in a study of human T cells and chemical hapten exposure. Specified time point: patch test 1, 2 weeks after DPC sensitization. Described treatment: therapeutic diphenylcyclopropenone sensitization with weekly scalp DPC. MiXCR, run by TCRdb on the RACE reads, gives a single entry per CDR3 protein. The profile shows roughly 180,000 distinct CDR3 sequences, about 20% of them singletons. The starting material was whole blood, obtained in connection with sensitization to the hapten diphenylcyclopropenone (DPC). These receptors were obtained from a woman in her fifties or sixties with alopecia areata. Some clones in this sample may be carry-over from other donors' samples.

This chain uses TRBV30 with TRBJ1-5, with D tentatively TRBD1 (6 bases). This CDR3 contains 13 residues. Trimming removed 3 bases at V and 6 bases at J, with 12 bases between. Germline CDR1 and CDR2: GTSNPN and SVGIG (reference sequence). The CDR3 region is CAWRSQGTQPQHF. DNA of the CDR3: TGTGCCTGGAGGTCACAGGGTACTCAGCCCCAGCATTTT.

The gene calls are TRBV12-3 or TRBV12-4 and TRBJ2-7; D gene ambiguous. Trimming shortened V by 2 bases and J by 2 bases, and 10 bases separated the two germline ends. This CDR3 contains 14 residues. The CDR3 loop is CASSLTRGTYEQYF. CDR3 DNA sequence: TGTGCCAGCAGTTTAACGCGTGGCACCTACGAGCAGTACTTC.

This clonotype was recorded a few times. V is TRBV28 and J is TRBJ1-2; unclear D gene. Germline values: CDR1 MDHEN, CDR2 SYDVKM. The CDR3 length is 13 residues. Deletions cut 3 bases from V and 2 bases from J, with 7 bases between. CDR3 region: CASSFILNYGYTF. The DNA of the CDR3 is TGTGCCAGCAGTTTTATCCTCAACTATGGCTACACCTTC.

This clonotype showed up just a few times. The chain combines TRBV7-6 with TRBJ2-7; TRBD1 agrees at 7 bases. Per the germline V gene, CDR1 is SGHVS and CDR2 is FNYEAQ. The CDR3 length is 14 residues. V lost 0 bases to trimming and J lost 3 bases; unmatched junction nucleotides: 2. CDR3 DNA: TGTGCCAGCAGCTTAGCTAGGACAGGCTACGAGCAGTACTTC. Translation: CASSLARTGYEQYF. Full variable domain (missing parts from reference TRBV7-6 and TRBJ2-7): GAGVSQSPRYKVTKRGQDVALRCDPISGHVSLYWYRQALGQGPEFLTYFNYEAQQDKSGLPNDRFSAERPEGSISTLTIQRTEQRDSAMYRCASSLARTGYEQYFGPGTRLTVT.

This sequence joins TRBV10-3 and TRBJ1-6; 8 positions match TRBD1. V lost 2 bases and J lost 7; bases outside the gene matches: 4. This CDR3 has 15 residues. Germline V CDR1 and CDR2: ENHRY, SYGVKD. The CDR3 DNA is TGTGCCATCAGTGAGGGAACAGGGGGGAATTCACCCCTCCACTTT. It translates to CAISEGTGGNSPLHF.

The chain couples TRBV6-5 to TRBJ2-1, with TRBD2 identical over 9 bases. Per germline, CDR1 MNHEY and CDR2 SVGAGI. Trimming cost V 3 bases and J 7 bases; bases outside gene matches: 7. CDR3 length: 15 residues. CDR3 in amino acids: CASSYARAGGNEQFF. The CDR3, as DNA: TGTGCCAGCAGTTATGCGCGGGCGGGAGGGAATGAGCAGTTCTTC.

The chain couples TRBV15 to TRBJ2-1, with 8 positions matching TRBD2. V dropped 4 bases and J dropped 8; count of bases not matched to a gene: 13. Germline V lookup: CDR1 LNHNV, CDR2 YYDKDF (reference sequence). The CDR3 is 16 amino acids. CDR3 region: CATSKSGTRFIDEQFF. CDR3 nucleotide sequence: TGTGCCACCAGCAAATCCGGGACTAGATTTATAGATGAGCAGTTCTTC.